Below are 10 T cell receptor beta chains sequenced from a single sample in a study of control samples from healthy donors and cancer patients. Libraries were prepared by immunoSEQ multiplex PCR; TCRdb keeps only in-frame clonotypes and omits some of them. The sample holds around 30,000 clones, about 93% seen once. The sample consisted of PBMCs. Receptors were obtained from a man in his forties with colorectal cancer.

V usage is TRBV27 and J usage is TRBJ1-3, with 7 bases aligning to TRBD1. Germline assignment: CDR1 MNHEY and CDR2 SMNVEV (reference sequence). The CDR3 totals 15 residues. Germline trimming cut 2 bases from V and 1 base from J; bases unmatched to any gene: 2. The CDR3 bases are TGTGCCAGCAGTTTAAGGGGGCAATCTGGAAACACCATATATTTT. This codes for CASSLRGQSGNTIYF.

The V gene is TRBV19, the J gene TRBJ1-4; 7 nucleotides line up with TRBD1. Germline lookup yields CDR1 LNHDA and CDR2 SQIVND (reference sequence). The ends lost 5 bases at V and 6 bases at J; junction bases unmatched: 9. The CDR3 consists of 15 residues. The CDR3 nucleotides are TGTGCCAGTAGTTCCCGACAGGGCGGAGATGAAAAACTGTTTTTT. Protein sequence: CASSSRQGGDEKLFF.

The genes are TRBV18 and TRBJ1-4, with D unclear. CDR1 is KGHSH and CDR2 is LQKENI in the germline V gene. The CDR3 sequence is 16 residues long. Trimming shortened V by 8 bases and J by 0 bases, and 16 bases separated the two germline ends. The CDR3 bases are TGTGCCAGCACCCCGTTGGCATTTACAACTAATGAAAAACTGTTTTTT. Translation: CASTPLAFTTNEKLFF. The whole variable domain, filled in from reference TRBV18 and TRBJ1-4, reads NAGVMQNPRHLVRRRGQEARLRCSPMKGHSHVYWYRQLPEEGLKFMVYLQKENIIDESGMPKERFSAEFPKEGPSILRIQQVVRGDSAAYFCASTPLAFTTNEKLFFGSGTQLSVL.

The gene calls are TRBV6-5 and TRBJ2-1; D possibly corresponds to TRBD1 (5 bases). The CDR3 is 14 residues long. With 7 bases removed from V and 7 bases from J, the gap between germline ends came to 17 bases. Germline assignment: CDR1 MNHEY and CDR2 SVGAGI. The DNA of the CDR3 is TGTGCCAGCAATCAGGGATTGGGTTGGAATGAGCAGTTCTTC. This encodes CASNQGLGWNEQFF.

The CDR3 is CASSPRGGRLSTEAFF. CDR3 nucleotides: TGTGCCAGCAGCCCGAGGGGGGGGAGGTTGAGCACTGAAGCTTTCTTT. J is TRBJ1-1 and V is TRBV11-1, with a weak D call TRBD1 (6 bases). The V and J ends lost 5 bases and 4 bases respectively, with 20 bases between them. Germline V gene lookup returns CDR1 SGHAT and CDR2 FQDESV (reference sequence). This CDR3 has 16 amino acids. Supplemented by reference TRBV11-1 and TRBJ1-1, the full variable domain reads EAEVAQSPRYKITEKSQAVAFWCDPISGHATLYWYRQILGQGPELLVQFQDESVVDDSQLPKDRFSAERLKGVDSTLKIQPAELGDSAMYLCASSPRGGRLSTEAFFGQGTRLTVV.

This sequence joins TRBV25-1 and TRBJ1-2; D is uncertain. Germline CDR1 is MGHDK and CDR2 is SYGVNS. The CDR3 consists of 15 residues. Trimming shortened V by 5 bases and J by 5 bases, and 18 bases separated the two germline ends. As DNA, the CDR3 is TGTGCCAGCAGTAGCTCGTCTCATTTGGGGTATGGCTACACCTTC. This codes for CASSSSSHLGYGYTF.

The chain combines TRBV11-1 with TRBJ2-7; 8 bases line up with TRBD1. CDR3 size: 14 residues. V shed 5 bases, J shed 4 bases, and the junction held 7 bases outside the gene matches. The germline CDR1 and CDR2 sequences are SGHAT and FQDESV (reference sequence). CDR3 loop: CASSPTTGGYEQYF. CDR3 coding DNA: TGTGCCAGCAGCCCAACCACAGGGGGATACGAGCAGTACTTC.

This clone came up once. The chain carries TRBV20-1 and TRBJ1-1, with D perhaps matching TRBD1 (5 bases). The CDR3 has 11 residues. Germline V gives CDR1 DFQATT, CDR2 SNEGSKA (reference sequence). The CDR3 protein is CSGRGNTEAFF. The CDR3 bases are TGCAGCGGAAGGGGGAACACTGAAGCTTTCTTT.

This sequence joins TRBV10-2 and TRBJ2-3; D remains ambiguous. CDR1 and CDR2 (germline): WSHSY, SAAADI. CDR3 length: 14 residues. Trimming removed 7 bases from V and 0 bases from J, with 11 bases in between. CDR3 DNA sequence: TGCGCCAGCAAGGCGTTGGAAAGCACAGATACGCAGTATTTT. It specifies CASKALESTDTQYF.

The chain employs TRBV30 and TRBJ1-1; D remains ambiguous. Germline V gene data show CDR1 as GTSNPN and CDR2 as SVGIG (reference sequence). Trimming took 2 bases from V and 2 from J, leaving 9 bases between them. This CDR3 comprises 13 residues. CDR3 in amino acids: CAWSWRINTEAFF. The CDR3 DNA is TGTGCCTGGAGTTGGAGGATCAACACTGAAGCTTTCTTT.